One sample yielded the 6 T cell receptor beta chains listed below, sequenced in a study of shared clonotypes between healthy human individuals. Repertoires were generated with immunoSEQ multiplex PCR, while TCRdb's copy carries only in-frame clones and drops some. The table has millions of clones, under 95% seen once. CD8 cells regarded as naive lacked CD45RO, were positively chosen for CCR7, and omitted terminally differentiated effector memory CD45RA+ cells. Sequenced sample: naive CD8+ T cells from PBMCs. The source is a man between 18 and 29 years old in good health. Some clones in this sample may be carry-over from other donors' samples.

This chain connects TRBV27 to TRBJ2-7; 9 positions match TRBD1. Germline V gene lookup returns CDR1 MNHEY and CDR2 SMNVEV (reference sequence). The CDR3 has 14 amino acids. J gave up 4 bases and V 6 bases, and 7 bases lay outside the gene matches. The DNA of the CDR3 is TGTGCCAGCAGCGACGACAGGGGGAAGTACGAGCAGTACTTC. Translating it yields CASSDDRGKYEQYF.

CDR3 loop: CASRRPGGTRQGNYGYTF. CDR3 sequence (DNA): TGTGCCAGCAGACGGCCTGGAGGCACTCGGCAGGGGAACTATGGCTACACCTTC. The genes are TRBV27 and TRBJ1-2; D possibly corresponds to TRBD1 (6 bases). Trimming took 6 bases from V and 2 from J, leaving 25 bases between them. Germline-derived CDR1 and CDR2 are MNHEY and SMNVEV (reference sequence). The CDR3 is made up of 18 amino acids.

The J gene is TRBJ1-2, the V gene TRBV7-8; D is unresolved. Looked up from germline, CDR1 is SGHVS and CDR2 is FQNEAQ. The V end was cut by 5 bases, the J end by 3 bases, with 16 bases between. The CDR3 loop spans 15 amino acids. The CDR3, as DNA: TGTGCCAGCAGCCCCCCGGCGCGAACCCACTATGGCTACACCTTC. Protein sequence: CASSPPARTHYGYTF.

CDR3 sequence: CASSLAGVDEQFF. In nucleotides, the CDR3 is TGCGCCAGCAGCCTAGCGGGAGTCGATGAGCAGTTCTTC. The chain is built from TRBV4-1 and TRBJ2-1; 9 bases are a match to TRBD2. The CDR3 consists of 13 residues. Trimming cost V 4 bases and J 8 bases; bases outside gene matches: 3. The germline V gene has CDR1 MGHRA and CDR2 YSYEKL.

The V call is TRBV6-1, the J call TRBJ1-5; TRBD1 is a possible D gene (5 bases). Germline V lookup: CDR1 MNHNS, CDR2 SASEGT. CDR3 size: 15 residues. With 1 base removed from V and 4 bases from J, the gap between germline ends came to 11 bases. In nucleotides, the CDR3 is TGTGCCAGCAGTGAAGGGTCCAGGGTAAATCAGCCCCAGCATTTT. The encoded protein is CASSEGSRVNQPQHF.

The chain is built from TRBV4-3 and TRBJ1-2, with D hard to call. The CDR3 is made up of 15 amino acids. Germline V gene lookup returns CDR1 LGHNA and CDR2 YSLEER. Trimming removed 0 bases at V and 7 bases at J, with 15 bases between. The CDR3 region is CASSQDTLVASGYTF. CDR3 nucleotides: TGCGCCAGCAGCCAAGATACCCTAGTTGCTAGTGGCTACACCTTC.